At least ten counts were recorded for the clone carrying this T cell receptor beta chain. The data were obtained in a study of regulatory T cells in long-lasting Graves disease. J gave up 5 bases and V 4 bases, and 10 bases lay outside the gene matches. The CDR3 contains 16 residues. Per germline, CDR1 LGHDT and CDR2 YNNKEL (reference sequence). Combining iRepertoire HTBI primers with Arm-PCR of CDR3 regions, the authors built TCR beta libraries. Each CDR3 protein is one row after TCRdb ran MiXCR on the multiplex PCR reads. The repertoire holds about 460,000 distinct CDR3 sequences, with roughly 15% as singletons. Indicated time point: newly diagnosed GD, antithyroid drugs for less than 3 months. RNA isolated from PBMCs was used to make the TCR library. Peripheral blood, at about 10 milliliters, went into EDTA tubes. The same sample was also used in a study of T cells in Graves' hyperthyroidism and ophthalmopathy. That work states: Stable disease denoted Graves' hyperthyroidism without ophthalmopathy progression within 18 months.

The TCR comes from a woman in her forties or fifties with Graves disease. This specimen was peripheral blood mononuclear cells (PBMCs), taken at new diagnosis, from a patient treated with antithyroid drugs. V and J are TRBV3-1 and TRBJ2-3; 9 bases align to TRBD2. The CDR3, as DNA: TGTGCCAGCAGCCCCGCCGGGGGCGGGGGGGGAGATACGCAGTATTTT. It yields the protein CASSPAGGGGGDTQYF.